The 29 T cell receptor beta chains in this list originate from one sample, sequenced in a study of cytomegalovirus exposure and HLA in healthy donors. The PCR was carried out with 60 Vbeta primers and 13 Jbeta primers. Repertoires were generated with immunoSEQ multiplex PCR, while TCRdb's copy carries only in-frame clones and drops some. This sample yields fewer than 130,000 clones, of which over 60% are seen a single time; around 2.9% belongs to the top ten. Sequences were obtained from PBMCs. The receptors stem from a woman aged 60 to 75 in good health and CMV-seropositive.

The chain links TRBV6-4 to TRBJ1-1; TRBD1 aligns across 7 bases. The CDR3 length is 18 residues. V lost 7 bases to trimming and J lost 1 base; unmatched junction nucleotides: 18. Germline-derived CDR1 and CDR2 are MRHNA and SNTAGT. The CDR3 coding sequence is TGTGCCAGCACCCTTAGTCGGAGGGGGCAGAGGGAGAACACTGAAGCTTTCTTT. Encoded protein: CASTLSRRGQRENTEAFF.

The chain links TRBV2 to TRBJ1-1, with 10 bases fitting TRBD1. V was pared by 2 bases and J by 4 bases, with 7 bases of the junction left unmatched. Germline V gene lookup returns CDR1 SNHLY and CDR2 FYNNEI. The CDR3 length is 16 residues. The CDR3 is CASSETTGGTVTEAFF. The CDR3 bases are TGTGCCAGCAGTGAAACGACAGGGGGCACGGTCACTGAAGCTTTCTTT.

The chain combines TRBV6-1 with TRBJ2-5; D unclear. The assigned J gene may be wrong: the sequence end matches TRBJ2-7 better. The CDR3 consists of 15 residues. The germline CDR1 and CDR2 sequences are MNHNS and SASEGT. CDR3 sequence reads: CASTPFAMGSSEQYF. CDR3 in DNA: TGTGCCAGCACCCCCTTTGCTATGGGTAGCTCCGAGCAGTACTTC.

The rearrangement links TRBV28 to TRBJ1-1; D unclear. CDR3 size: 14 residues. The V and J ends lost 11 bases and 2 bases respectively, with 18 bases between them. Germline V lookup: CDR1 MDHEN, CDR2 SYDVKM. The CDR3 region is CAASALRTNTEAFF. As DNA, the CDR3 is TGTGCCGCATCGGCGTTGAGGACTAACACTGAAGCTTTCTTT.

The rearrangement joins TRBV6-1 to TRBJ1-4; TRBD1 matches 8 bases. This CDR3 contains 14 residues. V shed 6 bases, J shed 4 bases, and the junction held 4 bases outside the gene matches. CDR1 MNHNS and CDR2 SASEGT come from the germline V gene. CDR3 sequence: CASSGTGDNEKLFF. As DNA, the CDR3 is TGTGCCAGCAGCGGGACAGGCGATAATGAAAAACTGTTTTTT.

This chain links TRBV18 with TRBJ2-1, with 11 bases lining up with TRBD2. The V and J ends lost 0 bases and 5 bases, in that order; junction bases with no gene match: 3. This CDR3 spans 16 amino acids. Germline-derived CDR1 and CDR2 are KGHSH and LQKENI. The chain's CDR3 is CASSPPSSGRNNEQFF. The CDR3 DNA reads as TGTGCCAGCTCACCACCGTCTAGCGGGAGGAACAATGAGCAGTTCTTC.

The rearrangement links TRBV18 to TRBJ2-7; perhaps TRBD1 as D (5 bases). Germline CDR1 reads KGHSH; CDR2 reads LQKENI. Deletions cut 0 bases from V and 2 bases from J, with 14 bases between. The CDR3 is made up of 16 amino acids. The CDR3 DNA follows: TGTGCCAGCTCACCACCTTCACATACAGGTACCTACGAGCAGTACTTC. Residues: CASSPPSHTGTYEQYF.

The chain joins TRBV6-6 to TRBJ2-4; D is ambiguous. The CDR3 has 14 residues. From germline, CDR1 is MNHNY and CDR2 SVGAGI (reference sequence). V shed 6 bases and J shed 5 bases, with 14 bases lying between them. The CDR3 loop is CASRLSISQNIQYF. The CDR3 DNA follows: TGTGCCAGCAGACTATCTATTAGCCAAAACATTCAGTACTTC.

This sequence joins TRBV7-9 and TRBJ2-4, with D tentatively TRBD2 (5 bases). The germline gives CDR1 SEHNR, CDR2 FQNEAQ (reference sequence). Trimming removed 4 bases at V and 0 bases at J, with 10 bases between. The CDR3 loop spans 15 amino acids. CDR3 in DNA: TGTGCCAGCAGCTCAAGCGGTCTAGCCAAAAACATTCAGTACTTC. Protein: CASSSSGLAKNIQYF.

V usage is TRBV5-4 and J usage is TRBJ1-1, with TRBD1 as a possible D gene (6 bases). CDR1 and CDR2 from the germline V gene are SGHNT and YYREEE (reference sequence). V was cut by 0 bases and J by 3 bases, with 6 bases left in between. The CDR3 consists of 13 residues. The CDR3 coding sequence is TGTGCCAGCAGCTTGGCAGGGGACACTGAAGCTTTCTTT. This gives the protein CASSLAGDTEAFF.

This clone was picked up one time. The chain couples TRBV7-2 to TRBJ1-1; D unclear. Germline values: CDR1 SGHTA, CDR2 FQGNSA. This CDR3 is 13 amino acids long. Trimming removed 1 base at V and 3 bases at J, with 6 bases between. The CDR3 nucleotides read TGTGCCAGCAGCTTAGATGCGTACACTGAAGCTTTCTTT. Its translation is CASSLDAYTEAFF.

The rearrangement uses TRBV7-2 and TRBJ2-1, with D uncertain. The germline V and J ends were trimmed by 3 bases and 9 bases, with 9 bases remaining between them. Germline CDR1 reads SGHTA; CDR2 reads FQGNSA. The CDR3 runs 12 residues. The CDR3 sequence is CASSLRLSEQFF. In DNA form, the CDR3 reads TGTGCCAGCAGCTTGAGGCTAAGTGAGCAGTTCTTC.

The CDR3 sequence: CASSGYRAHSYEQYF. The CDR3 DNA sequence: TGTGCCAGCAGTGGGTACAGGGCCCACTCCTACGAGCAGTACTTC. The rearrangement joins TRBV21-1 to TRBJ2-7; the table gives TRBD1 as D, unverified against the DNA. TRBV21-1 is reported as a pseudogene. There are 15 residues in the CDR3.

J is TRBJ1-1 and V is TRBV5-1; TRBD1 matches at 9 bases. The CDR3 sequence is 16 residues long. Per germline, CDR1 SGHRS and CDR2 YFSETQ. V gave up 4 bases and J gave up 1 base; unmatched junction bases: 8. This chain's CDR3 is CASSPLQGATNTEAFF. CDR3 sequence (DNA): TGCGCCAGCAGCCCGCTACAGGGGGCAACGAACACTGAAGCTTTCTTT.

This chain uses TRBV2 with TRBJ1-3; D unresolved. The CDR3 totals 14 residues. Trimming stripped 6 bases from V and 2 bases from J, with 11 bases between. The germline CDR1 and CDR2 sequences are SNHLY and FYNNEI. The CDR3 coding sequence is TGTGCCAGCAGCCAAACAGAAGCTGGAAACACCATATATTTT. It codes for CASSQTEAGNTIYF.

This chain joins TRBV6-5 and TRBJ2-1; D ambiguous. Germline assignment: CDR1 MNHEY and CDR2 SVGAGI. Between the trimmed V and J ends, which lost 0 bases and 2 bases, there was a span of 11 bases. CDR3 size: 16 residues. The CDR3 loop is CASSYSRAETYNEQFF. CDR3 sequence (DNA): TGTGCCAGCAGTTACTCGAGAGCCGAAACCTACAATGAGCAGTTCTTC.

This rearrangement joins TRBV27 to TRBJ1-5, with TRBD1 identical over 9 bases. Losses at the gene ends were 2 bases for V and 6 bases for J; bases not matched to a gene: 5. This CDR3 has 15 amino acids. Germline-derived CDR1 and CDR2 are MNHEY and SMNVEV (reference sequence). In DNA form, the CDR3 reads TGTGCCAGCAGTTTAATAGGGACAGGGCGTCAGCCCCAGCATTTT. Amino acids: CASSLIGTGRQPQHF.

The chain combines TRBV6-5 with TRBJ2-5, with D perhaps matching TRBD1 (5 bases). TRBJ2-7 matches the DNA end more closely, so the J call is doubtful. Per germline, CDR1 MNHEY and CDR2 SVGAGI. The CDR3 loop spans 14 amino acids. CDR3 region: CASSYRTWVDEQYF. Written as DNA, the CDR3 is TGTGCCAGCAGTTACCGGACATGGGTTGACGAGCAGTACTTC.

There are a few counts of this clone. The chain employs TRBV5-4 and TRBJ2-3; TRBD1 might be the D (7 bases). Germline lookup yields CDR1 SGHNT and CDR2 YYREEE (reference sequence). This CDR3 has 15 residues. Trimming removed 4 bases from V and 3 bases from J, with 15 bases in between. The CDR3 loop is CASSVDPGGTDTQYF. DNA of the CDR3: TGTGCCAGCAGCGTAGACCCAGGGGGGACAGATACGCAGTATTTT. Combining the CDR3 with reference TRBV5-4 and TRBJ2-3 gives the whole variable domain ETGVTQSPTHLIKTRGQQVTLRCSSQSGHNTVSWYQQALGQGPQFIFQYYREEENGRGNFPPRFSGLQFPNYSSELNVNALELDDSALYLCASSVDPGGTDTQYFGPGTRLTVL.

The gene calls are TRBV25-1 and TRBJ2-4; TRBD1 aligns across 10 bases. This CDR3 is built from 17 residues. V lost 3 bases and J lost 0; bases outside the gene matches: 5. Germline V gene lookup returns CDR1 MGHDK and CDR2 SYGVNS. The CDR3 protein is CASSDPGTGVAKNIQYF. The DNA of the CDR3 is TGTGCCAGCAGTGATCCGGGGACAGGGGTAGCCAAAAACATTCAGTACTTC.

The chain recombines TRBV5-1 with TRBJ2-3, with TRBD2 identical over 14 bases. This CDR3 is built from 15 residues. Germline V gives CDR1 SGHRS, CDR2 YFSETQ. The junction had 3 bases not matched to a gene; V was cut back by 4 bases and J by 5 bases. The CDR3 nucleotides are TGCGCCAGCAGCGCGGGACTAGCGGGAGTAGATACGCAGTATTTT. Amino acid sequence: CASSAGLAGVDTQYF.

The chain combines TRBV6-5 with TRBJ2-1; perhaps TRBD1 as D (5 bases). Germline V CDR1 and CDR2: MNHEY, SVGAGI. The CDR3 is made up of 15 amino acids. Trimming pared 8 bases from V and 8 bases from J, leaving 22 bases between. CDR3 coding DNA: TGTGCCAGCTCACGAGTCCCCGGATTCAGGGATGAGCAGTTCTTC. It encodes CASSRVPGFRDEQFF.

The chain couples TRBV5-5 to TRBJ1-3; tentatively, D is TRBD1 (5 bases). CDR1 and CDR2 from the germline V gene are SGHKS and YYEKEE (reference sequence). The CDR3 spans 14 residues. V was trimmed by 3 bases and J by 6 bases, leaving 13 bases between them. The CDR3 DNA follows: TGTGCCAGCAGCTCGCGGGGCAGCCAAAACACCATATATTTT. Protein: CASSSRGSQNTIYF.

V and J are TRBV11-2 and TRBJ2-2, with TRBD1 identical over 7 bases. Losses at the gene ends were 3 bases for V and 7 bases for J; bases not matched to a gene: 8. Germline V gene data show CDR1 as SGHAT and CDR2 as FQNNGV. The CDR3 is made up of 15 amino acids. The CDR3 loop is CASSFTQGFDGELFF. The CDR3 DNA sequence: TGTGCCAGCAGCTTTACACAGGGGTTCGACGGGGAGCTGTTTTTT.

DNA of the CDR3: TGCGCCAGCAGCCAAGATAGTCAGGGAATGGATACGCAGTATTTT. Protein: CASSQDSQGMDTQYF. The genes are TRBV4-1 and TRBJ2-3; possibly TRBD1 for D (5 bases). The ends were cut back, 0 bases at V and 6 bases at J, with 13 bases in the middle. Germline values: CDR1 MGHRA, CDR2 YSYEKL. This CDR3 has 15 residues.

V usage is TRBV27 and J usage is TRBJ1-3; a weak D match, TRBD1 (5 bases). This CDR3 is 15 amino acids long. The V end was cut by 0 bases, the J end by 7 bases, with 13 bases between. Germline V gives CDR1 MNHEY, CDR2 SMNVEV (reference sequence). The DNA of the CDR3 is TGTGCCAGCAGTTTATCTGGGGCCCCTAGGAACACCATATATTTT. It encodes CASSLSGAPRNTIYF.

This clone was picked up a small number of times. The rearrangement links TRBV4-1 to TRBJ2-5; 8 bases agree with TRBD2. The end of the DNA is better explained by TRBJ2-7, so the J call may be wrong. Germline V lookup: CDR1 MGHRA, CDR2 YSYEKL. The CDR3 is made up of 16 amino acids. This CDR3 reads CASSRSGLVGDYEQYF. The CDR3 DNA follows: TGCGCCAGCAGCCGCTCGGGACTAGTGGGGGACTACGAGCAGTACTTC.

Turning to this clone: The same CDR3 is also encoded by other DNA sequences in this sample. The gene calls are TRBV5-4 and TRBJ2-3, with a tentative D call TRBD2 (6 bases). Looked up from germline, CDR1 is SGHNT and CDR2 is YYREEE (reference sequence). V lost 0 bases to trimming and J lost 1 base, with 9 bases between them. This CDR3 is 15 amino acids long. The CDR3: CASSLAGGGTDTQYF. CDR3 coding DNA: TGTGCCAGCAGCTTGGCCGGAGGGGGCACAGATACGCAGTATTTT.

This clone showed up just once. The chain carries TRBV29-1 and TRBJ2-1, with 7 bases identical to TRBD1. The CDR3 is 17 residues long. The germline CDR1 and CDR2 sequences are SQVTM and ANQGSEA. Losses at the gene ends were 3 bases for V and 4 bases for J; bases not matched to a gene: 15. The CDR3 nucleotides read TGCAGCGTTGACGGGACAGCGGTACCTTATACGTACAATGAGCAGTTCTTC. Translating gives CSVDGTAVPYTYNEQFF.